The T cell receptor beta chain described here comes from a study of T cell responses to AZD1222 COVID-19 vaccine. The junction had 7 bases not matched to a gene; V was cut back by 0 bases and J by 7 bases. Germline V lookup: CDR1 MNHEY, CDR2 SVGAGI. CDR3 length: 15 amino acids. Sequenced by immunoSEQ multiplex PCR; TCRdb stores in-frame clones only, minus some. The sample consists of roughly 150,000 clones, approximately 90% of them appearing once. The receptor was derived from an adult in good health. The V and J genes are TRBV6-5 and TRBJ2-7; TRBD1 aligns across 9 bases. Sequenced material: peripheral blood, taken on day 0 of AZD1222 vaccination. This CDR3 reads CASSYSRRTGDEQYF. DNA for the CDR3: TGTGCCAGCAGTTACTCGCGACGGACAGGGGATGAGCAGTACTTC.